This entry is about one TCR beta chain. Its antigen is not identified. The sample belongs to a study of cytomegalovirus exposure and HLA in healthy donors. Points from the study as a whole: Among immune exposure information, only CMV serostatus was available. Presence/absence analyses took donor sequencing depth as roughly uniform. Using a false discovery rate of 0.05, a later analysis showed that some 16,000 TCR beta sequences were associated with HLA alleles.

PCR used 60 Vbeta primers and 13 Jbeta primers. The method was immunoSEQ multiplex PCR; TCRdb's version includes in-frame clones alone and lacks a portion of them. The sample holds approximately 200,000 clones; approximately 79% are singletons and the top ten take 4.4%. The CDR3 contains 15 residues. Germline CDR1 and CDR2: SGDLS and YYNGEE. V lost 0 bases, J lost 3 bases, and 12 bases lay in between. Sequencing was done on a sample of PBMCs. The chain is built from TRBV9 and TRBJ1-2, with D possibly being TRBD1 (6 bases). This TCR came from a woman aged 25 to 39 in good health and CMV-seropositive. In nucleotides, the CDR3 is TGTGCCAGCAGCGTAGCTTTTAAGGGGGACTATGGCTACACCTTC. Protein: CASSVAFKGDYGYTF.